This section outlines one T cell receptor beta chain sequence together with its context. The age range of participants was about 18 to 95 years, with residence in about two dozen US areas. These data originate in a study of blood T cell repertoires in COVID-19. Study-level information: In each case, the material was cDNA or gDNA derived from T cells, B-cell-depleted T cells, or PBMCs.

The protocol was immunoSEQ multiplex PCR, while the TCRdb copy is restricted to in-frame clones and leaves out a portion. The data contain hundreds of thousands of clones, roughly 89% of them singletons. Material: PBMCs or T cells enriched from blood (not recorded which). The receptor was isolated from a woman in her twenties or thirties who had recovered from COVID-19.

The CDR3 region is CASSFPLQGADPNTEAFF. CDR3 sequence (DNA): TGTGCCAGCAGTTTTCCCCTACAGGGGGCCGACCCCAACACTGAAGCTTTCTTT. The chain joins TRBV28 to TRBJ1-1, with TRBD1 matching 9 bases. CDR1 and CDR2 (germline): MDHEN, SYDVKM. The V segment lost 3 bases and the J segment 2 bases; nucleotides outside the gene matches: 13. This CDR3 spans 18 amino acids.